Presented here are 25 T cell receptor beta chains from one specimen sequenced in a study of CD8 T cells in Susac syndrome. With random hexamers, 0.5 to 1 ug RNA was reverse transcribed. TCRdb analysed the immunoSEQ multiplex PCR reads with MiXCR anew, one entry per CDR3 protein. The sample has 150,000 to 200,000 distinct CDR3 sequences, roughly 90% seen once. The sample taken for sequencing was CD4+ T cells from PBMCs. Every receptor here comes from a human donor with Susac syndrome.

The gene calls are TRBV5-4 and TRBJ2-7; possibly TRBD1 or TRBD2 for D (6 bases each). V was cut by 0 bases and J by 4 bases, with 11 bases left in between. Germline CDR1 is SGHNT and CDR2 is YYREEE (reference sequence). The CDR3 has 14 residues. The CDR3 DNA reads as TGTGCCAGCAGCTTGGAGGGGGGCCTGTACGAGCAGTACTTC. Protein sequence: CASSLEGGLYEQYF.

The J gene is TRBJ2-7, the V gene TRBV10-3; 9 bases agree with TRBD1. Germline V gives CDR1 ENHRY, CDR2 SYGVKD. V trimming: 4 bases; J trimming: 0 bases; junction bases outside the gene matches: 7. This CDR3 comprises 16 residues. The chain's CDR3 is CAISGPGQGFSYEQYF. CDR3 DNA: TGTGCCATCAGTGGACCGGGACAGGGATTCTCCTACGAGCAGTACTTC.

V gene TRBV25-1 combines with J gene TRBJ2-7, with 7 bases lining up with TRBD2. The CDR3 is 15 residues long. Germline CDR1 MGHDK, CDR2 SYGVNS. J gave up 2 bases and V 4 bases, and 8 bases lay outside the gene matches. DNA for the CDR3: TGTGCCAGCAGTGGCGGGGGAAGTTACCCCTACGAGCAGTACTTC. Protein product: CASSGGGSYPYEQYF.

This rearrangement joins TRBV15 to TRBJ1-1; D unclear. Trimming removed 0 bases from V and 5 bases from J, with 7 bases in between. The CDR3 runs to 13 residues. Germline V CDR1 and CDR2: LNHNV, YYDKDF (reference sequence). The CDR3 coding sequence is TGTGCCACCAGCAGAGATCGTGGGACTGAAGCTTTCTTT. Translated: CATSRDRGTEAFF.

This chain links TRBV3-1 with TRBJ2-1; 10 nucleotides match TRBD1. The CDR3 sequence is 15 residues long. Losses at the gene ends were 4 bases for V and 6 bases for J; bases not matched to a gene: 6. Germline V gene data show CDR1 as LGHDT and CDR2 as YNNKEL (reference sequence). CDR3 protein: CASSLGTGDANEQFF. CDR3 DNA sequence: TGTGCCAGCAGCCTTGGGACAGGGGATGCCAATGAGCAGTTCTTC.

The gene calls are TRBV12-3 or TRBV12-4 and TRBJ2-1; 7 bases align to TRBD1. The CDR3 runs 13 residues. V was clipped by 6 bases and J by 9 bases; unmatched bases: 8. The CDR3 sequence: CASSRDRVSEQFF. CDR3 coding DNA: TGTGCCAGCAGCCGAGACAGGGTTAGTGAGCAGTTCTTC.

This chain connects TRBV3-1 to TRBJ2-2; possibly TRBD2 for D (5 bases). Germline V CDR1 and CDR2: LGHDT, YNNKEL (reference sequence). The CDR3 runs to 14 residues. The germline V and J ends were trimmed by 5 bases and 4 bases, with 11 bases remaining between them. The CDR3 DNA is TGTGCCAGCAGCTCCGGGGTCTTCACCGGGGAGCTGTTTTTT. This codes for CASSSGVFTGELFF.

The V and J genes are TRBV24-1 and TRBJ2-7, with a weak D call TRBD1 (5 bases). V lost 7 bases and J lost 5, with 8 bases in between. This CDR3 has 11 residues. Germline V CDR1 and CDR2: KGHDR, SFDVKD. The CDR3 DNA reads TGTGCCACCAGGCAGGGTAACGAGCAGTACTTC. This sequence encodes CATRQGNEQYF.

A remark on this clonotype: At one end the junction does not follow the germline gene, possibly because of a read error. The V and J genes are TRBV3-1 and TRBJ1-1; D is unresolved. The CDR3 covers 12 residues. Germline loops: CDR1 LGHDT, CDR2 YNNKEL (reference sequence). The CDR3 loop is CASSQPLGEVFF. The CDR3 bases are TGTGCCAGCAGCCAACCCCTCGGTGAAGTTTTCTTT.

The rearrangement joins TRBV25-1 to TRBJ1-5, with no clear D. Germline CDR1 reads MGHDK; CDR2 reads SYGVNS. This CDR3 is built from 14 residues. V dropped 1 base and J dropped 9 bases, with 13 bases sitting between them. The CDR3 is CASSESPGLGPQHF. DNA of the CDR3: TGTGCCAGCAGTGAATCCCCGGGTTTGGGGCCCCAGCATTTT. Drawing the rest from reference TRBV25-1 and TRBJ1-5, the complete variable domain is EADIYQTPRYLVIGTGKKITLECSQTMGHDKMYWYQQDPGMELHLIHYSYGVNSTEKGDLSSESTVSRIRTEHFPLTLESARPSHTSQYLCASSESPGLGPQHFGDGTRLSIL.

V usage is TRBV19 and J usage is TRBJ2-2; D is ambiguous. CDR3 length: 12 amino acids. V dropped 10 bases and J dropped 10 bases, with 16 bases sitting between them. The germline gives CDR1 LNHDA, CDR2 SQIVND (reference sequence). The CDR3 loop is CATRARTKELFF. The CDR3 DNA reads TGTGCCACGCGCGCCCGGACGAAGGAGCTGTTTTTT.

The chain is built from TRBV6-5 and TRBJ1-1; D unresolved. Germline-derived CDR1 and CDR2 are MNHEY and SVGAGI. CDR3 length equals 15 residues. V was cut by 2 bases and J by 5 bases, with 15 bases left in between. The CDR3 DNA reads TGTGCCAGCAGTTACAGGTCCCAGCGCCGGACTGAAGCTTTCTTT. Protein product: CASSYRSQRRTEAFF.

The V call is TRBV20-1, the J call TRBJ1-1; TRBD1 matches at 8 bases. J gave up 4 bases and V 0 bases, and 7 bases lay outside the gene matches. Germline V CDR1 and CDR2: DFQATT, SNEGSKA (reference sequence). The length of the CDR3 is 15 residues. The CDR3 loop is CSAREAGGMGTEAFF. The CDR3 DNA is TGCAGTGCTAGAGAGGCAGGGGGCATGGGCACTGAAGCTTTCTTT.

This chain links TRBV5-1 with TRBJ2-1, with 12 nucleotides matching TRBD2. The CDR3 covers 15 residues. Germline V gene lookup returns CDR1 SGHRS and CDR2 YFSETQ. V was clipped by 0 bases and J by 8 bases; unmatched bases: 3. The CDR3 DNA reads TGCGCCAGCAGCTTGGGGACTAGCGGGAACCATGAGCAGTTCTTC. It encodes CASSLGTSGNHEQFF.

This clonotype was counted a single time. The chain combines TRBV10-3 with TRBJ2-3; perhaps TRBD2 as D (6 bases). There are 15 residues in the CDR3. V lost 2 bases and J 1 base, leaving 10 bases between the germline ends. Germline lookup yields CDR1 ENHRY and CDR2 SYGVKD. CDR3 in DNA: TGTGCCATCAGTGAGGGAGGGGCAGGCACAGATACGCAGTATTTT. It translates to CAISEGGAGTDTQYF.

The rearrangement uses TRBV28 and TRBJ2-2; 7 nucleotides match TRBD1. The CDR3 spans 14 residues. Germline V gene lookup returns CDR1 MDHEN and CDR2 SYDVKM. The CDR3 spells CALGQSSHTGELFF. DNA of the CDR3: TGTGCTTTGGGACAGTCGTCGCACACCGGGGAGCTGTTTTTT.

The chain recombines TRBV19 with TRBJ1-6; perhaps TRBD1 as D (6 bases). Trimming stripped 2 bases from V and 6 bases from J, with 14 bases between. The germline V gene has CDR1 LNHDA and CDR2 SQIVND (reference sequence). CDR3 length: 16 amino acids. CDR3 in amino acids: CASSISRGAGNSPLHF. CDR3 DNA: TGTGCCAGTAGTATAAGTCGGGGGGCAGGTAATTCACCCCTCCACTTT.

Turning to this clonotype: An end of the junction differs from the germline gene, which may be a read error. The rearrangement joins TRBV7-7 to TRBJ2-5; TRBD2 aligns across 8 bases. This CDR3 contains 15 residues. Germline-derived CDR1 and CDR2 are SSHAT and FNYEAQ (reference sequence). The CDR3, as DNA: TGTGCTAGCAGCGCCTATACGGGGGGGCAAGAGACCCAGTACTTC. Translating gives CASSAYTGGQETQYF.

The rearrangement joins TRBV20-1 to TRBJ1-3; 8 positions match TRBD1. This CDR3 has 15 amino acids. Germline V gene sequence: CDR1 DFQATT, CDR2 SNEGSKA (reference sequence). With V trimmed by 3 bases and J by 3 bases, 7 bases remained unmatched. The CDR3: CSASATGTGGNTIYF. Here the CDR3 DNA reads TGCAGTGCTAGTGCCACCGGGACAGGTGGAAACACCATATATTTT.

In DNA form, the CDR3 reads TGTGCCAGCAGCTTATCGGCCAGGGCAAAAGCTAACTATGGCTACACCTTC. The encoded protein is CASSLSARAKANYGYTF. The chain links TRBV7-8 to TRBJ1-2; weak D call: TRBD1 (5 bases). Trimming removed 2 bases at V and 0 bases at J, with 16 bases between. This CDR3 is built from 17 residues. CDR1 and CDR2 from the germline V gene are SGHVS and FQNEAQ.

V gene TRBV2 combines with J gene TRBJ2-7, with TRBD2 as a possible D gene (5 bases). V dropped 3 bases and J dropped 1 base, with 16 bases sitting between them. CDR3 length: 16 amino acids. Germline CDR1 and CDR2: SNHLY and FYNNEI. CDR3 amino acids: CASSDSRVRSSYEQYF. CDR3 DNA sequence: TGTGCCAGCAGTGACTCGCGGGTCCGGTCGTCCTACGAGCAGTACTTC. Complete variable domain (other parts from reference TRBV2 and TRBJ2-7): EPEVTQTPSHQVTQMGQEVILRCVPISNHLYFYWYRQILGQKVEFLVSFYNNEISEKSEIFDDQFSVERPDGSNFTLKIRSTKLEDSAMYFCASSDSRVRSSYEQYFGPGTRLTVT.

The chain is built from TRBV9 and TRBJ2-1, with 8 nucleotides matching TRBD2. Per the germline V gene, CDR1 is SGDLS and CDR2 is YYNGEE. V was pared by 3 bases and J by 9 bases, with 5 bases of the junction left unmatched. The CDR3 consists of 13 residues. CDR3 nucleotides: TGTGCCAGCAGCGGGGGGGGACTAGGTGAGCAGTTCTTC. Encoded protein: CASSGGGLGEQFF.

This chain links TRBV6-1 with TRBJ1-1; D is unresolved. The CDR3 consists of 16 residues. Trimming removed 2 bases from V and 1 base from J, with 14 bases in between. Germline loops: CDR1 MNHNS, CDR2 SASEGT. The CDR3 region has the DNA TGTGCCAGCAGTGAACTCTTTCTGGCAGGGAACACTGAAGCTTTCTTT. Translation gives CASSELFLAGNTEAFF.

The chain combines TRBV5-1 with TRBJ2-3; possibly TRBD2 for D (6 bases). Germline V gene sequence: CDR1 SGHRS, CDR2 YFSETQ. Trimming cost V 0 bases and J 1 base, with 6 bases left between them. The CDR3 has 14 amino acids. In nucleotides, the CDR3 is TGCGCCAGCAGCTTGGTAGCGGGCACAGATACGCAGTATTTT. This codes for CASSLVAGTDTQYF.

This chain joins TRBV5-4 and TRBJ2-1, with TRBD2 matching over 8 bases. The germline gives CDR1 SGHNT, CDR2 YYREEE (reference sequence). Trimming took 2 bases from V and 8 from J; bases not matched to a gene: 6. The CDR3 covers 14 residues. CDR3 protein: CASSLEGLAYEQFF. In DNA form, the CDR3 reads TGTGCCAGCAGCTTAGAAGGACTAGCATATGAGCAGTTCTTC.